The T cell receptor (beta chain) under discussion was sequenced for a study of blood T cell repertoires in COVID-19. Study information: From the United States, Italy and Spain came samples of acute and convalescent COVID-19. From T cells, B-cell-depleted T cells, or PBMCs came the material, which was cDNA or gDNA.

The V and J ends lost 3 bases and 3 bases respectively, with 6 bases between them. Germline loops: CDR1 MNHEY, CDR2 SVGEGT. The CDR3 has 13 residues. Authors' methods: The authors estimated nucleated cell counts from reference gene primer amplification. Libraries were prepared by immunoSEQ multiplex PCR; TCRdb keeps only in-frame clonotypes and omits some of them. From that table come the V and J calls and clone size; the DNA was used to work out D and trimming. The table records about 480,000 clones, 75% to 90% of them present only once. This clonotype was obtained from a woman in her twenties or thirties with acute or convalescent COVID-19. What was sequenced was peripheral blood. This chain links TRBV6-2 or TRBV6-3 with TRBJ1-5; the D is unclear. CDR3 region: CASSYYVNQPQHF. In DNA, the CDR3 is TGTGCCAGCAGTTATTATGTCAATCAGCCCCAGCATTTT.